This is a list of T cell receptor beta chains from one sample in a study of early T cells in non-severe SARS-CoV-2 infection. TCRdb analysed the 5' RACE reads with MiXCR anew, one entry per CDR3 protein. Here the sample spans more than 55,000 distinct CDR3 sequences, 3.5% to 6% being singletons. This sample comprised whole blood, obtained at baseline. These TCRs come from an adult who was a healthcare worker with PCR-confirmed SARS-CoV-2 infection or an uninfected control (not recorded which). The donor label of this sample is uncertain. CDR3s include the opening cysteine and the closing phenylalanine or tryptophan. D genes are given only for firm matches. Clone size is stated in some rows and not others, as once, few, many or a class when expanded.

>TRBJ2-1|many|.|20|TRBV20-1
CSARDRTGAHPPSSYNEQFF
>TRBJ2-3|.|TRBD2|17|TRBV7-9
CASTLGRASGYTDTQYF
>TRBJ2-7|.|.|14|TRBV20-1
CSGYWRGPSYEQYF
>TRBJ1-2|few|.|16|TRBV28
CASSSDYGEINYGYTF
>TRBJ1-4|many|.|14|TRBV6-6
CASHRPEVNEKLFF
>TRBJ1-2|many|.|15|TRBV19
CASSTQETARYGYTF
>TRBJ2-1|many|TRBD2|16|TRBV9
CASSVRYGGKMDEQFF
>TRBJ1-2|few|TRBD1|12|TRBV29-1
CSVGTGLGGYTF
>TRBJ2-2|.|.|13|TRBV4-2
CASSQGLAGELFF
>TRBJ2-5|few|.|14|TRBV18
CASSRLGFQETQYF
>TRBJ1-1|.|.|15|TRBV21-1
CASLSPGPCGTEAFF
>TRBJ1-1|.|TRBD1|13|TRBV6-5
CASIQGTNTEAFF
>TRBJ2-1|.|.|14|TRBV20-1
CSARSGLSINEQFF
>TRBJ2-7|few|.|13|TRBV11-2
CASSFVRSYEQYF
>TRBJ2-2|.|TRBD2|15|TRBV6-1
CASSVAGGGTGELFF
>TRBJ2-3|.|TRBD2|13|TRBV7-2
CASSQAGADTQYF
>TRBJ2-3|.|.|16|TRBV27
CASSLPAKGNTDTQYF
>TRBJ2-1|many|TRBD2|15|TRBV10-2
CASNPGLAGANEQFF
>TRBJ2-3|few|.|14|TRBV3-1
CASSPPKTADTQYF
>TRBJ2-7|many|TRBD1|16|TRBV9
CASSVGGTVVSYEQYF
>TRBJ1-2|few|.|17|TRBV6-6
CASSTRQADIANYGYTF
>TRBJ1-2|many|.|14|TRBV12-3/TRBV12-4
CASSLDNQFYGYTF
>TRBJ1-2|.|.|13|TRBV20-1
CSAAFGGRHGYTF
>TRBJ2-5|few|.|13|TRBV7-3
CASSFQTQETQYF
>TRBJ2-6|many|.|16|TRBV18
CASSPLGLTGANVLTF
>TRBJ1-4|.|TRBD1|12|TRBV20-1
CSARDRGEKLFF
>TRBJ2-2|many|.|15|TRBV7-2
CASSLGRGRAGELFF
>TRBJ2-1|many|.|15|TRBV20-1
CSARDLAASYNEQFF
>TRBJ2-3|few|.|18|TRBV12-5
CASGSYLRGGQSTDTQYF
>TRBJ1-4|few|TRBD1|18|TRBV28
CASSSNRGRGPFNEKLFF
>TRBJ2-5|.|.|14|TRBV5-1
CASSLDGFPGTQYF
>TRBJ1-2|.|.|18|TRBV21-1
CASSKGVFRRKTYYGYTF
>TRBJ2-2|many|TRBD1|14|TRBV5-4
CASSLDRASGELFF
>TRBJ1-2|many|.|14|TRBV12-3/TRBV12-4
CASSHRGGSYGYTF
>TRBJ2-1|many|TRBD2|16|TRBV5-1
CASSLGTSGSYNEQFF
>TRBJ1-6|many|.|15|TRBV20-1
CSARVGGQPNSPLHF
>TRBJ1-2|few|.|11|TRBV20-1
CSARSIGGYTF
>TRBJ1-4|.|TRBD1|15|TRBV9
CASSVATGINEKLFF
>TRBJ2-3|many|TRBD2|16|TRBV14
CASSQRLGRVTDTQYF
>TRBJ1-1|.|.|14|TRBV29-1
CSVEYGGVGTEAFF
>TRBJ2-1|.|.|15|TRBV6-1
CASSGRGSPLHEQFF
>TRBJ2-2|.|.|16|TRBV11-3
CASSPGGAGNTGELFF
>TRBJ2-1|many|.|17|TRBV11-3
CASSLGLRGATLNEQFF
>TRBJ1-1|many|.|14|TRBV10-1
CASSEYGEMAEAFF
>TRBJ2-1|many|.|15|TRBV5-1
CASSLGASSYNEQFF